The 21 T cell receptor beta chains listed next were all sequenced from one sample in a study of graft-versus-host responses after intestinal transplantation. Sequencing used immunoSEQ multiplex PCR; TCRdb keeps in-frame clones, though not all of them. Counted here are about 63,000 clones, about nine tenths occurring once; the ten biggest clones make up 1.5% to 2%. Grafts had their tissue processed, releasing intraepithelial and lamina propria lymphocytes. Sample: ileum tissue, taken 350 to 400 days after transplant. The receptors were gathered from a human patient who received an intestinal transplant, so some T cells may come from the graft donor.

The chain uses TRBV5-1 and TRBJ1-1, with D tentatively TRBD1 (6 bases). Trimming left V 1 base short and J 3 bases short, with 13 bases between. The CDR3 has 15 residues. The V gene's germline CDR1 is SGHRS and CDR2 YFSETQ. CDR3 residues: CASSLIQAGDTEAFF. CDR3 coding DNA: TGCGCCAGCAGCTTGATTCAGGCAGGGGACACTGAAGCTTTCTTT.

This clone was seen just once. V gene TRBV2 combines with J gene TRBJ2-5, with 11 bases lining up with TRBD1. Germline assignment: CDR1 SNHLY and CDR2 FYNNEI. J lost 9 bases, V lost 7 bases, and 10 bases had no gene match. The CDR3 has 14 amino acids. CDR3 sequence reads: CASTISRGQGAQYF. In nucleotides, the CDR3 is TGTGCCAGCACTATAAGTCGGGGACAGGGGGCCCAGTACTTC.

This chain joins TRBV6-6 and TRBJ1-1, with 9 bases identical to TRBD1. Germline values: CDR1 MNHNY, CDR2 SVGAGI (reference sequence). This CDR3 spans 14 amino acids. J was trimmed by 1 base and V by 4 bases; bases with no gene match: 1. The CDR3 bases are TGTGCCAGCAGTTTGACAGGGGGGAACACTGAAGCTTTCTTT. This translates into CASSLTGGNTEAFF.

The chain carries TRBV29-1 and TRBJ2-3; D may be TRBD1 or TRBD2 (6 bases each). V was trimmed by 3 bases and J by 0 bases, leaving 16 bases between them. Germline V gene data show CDR1 as SQVTM and CDR2 as ANQGSEA. This CDR3 contains 16 residues. CDR3 sequence (DNA): TGCAGCGTTGACCGGAGGGGGGCCTCTAGCACAGATACGCAGTATTTT. It specifies CSVDRRGASSTDTQYF.

This rearrangement joins TRBV27 to TRBJ2-1; 13 bases align to TRBD2. CDR1 MNHEY and CDR2 SMNVEV come from the germline V gene (reference sequence). The junction had 7 bases not matched to a gene; V was cut back by 5 bases and J by 6 bases. This CDR3 has 16 amino acids. Written as DNA, the CDR3 is TGTGCCAGCAGTATCCCACTAGCGGGAGGGCCCAATGAGCAGTTCTTC. This translates into CASSIPLAGGPNEQFF.

The chain joins TRBV14 to TRBJ2-1, with D perhaps being TRBD1 or TRBD2 (7 bases each). CDR3 size: 15 residues. CDR1 SGHDN and CDR2 FVKESK come from the germline V gene. The V gene lost 0 bases and the J gene lost 7 bases, with 13 bases spanning the gap. The CDR3 region has the DNA TGTGCCAGCAGCCAAGAAATTCAGGGGGGGAATGAGCAGTTCTTC. This encodes CASSQEIQGGNEQFF.

The chain is built from TRBV28 and TRBJ2-3; no clear D gene. Germline V gives CDR1 MDHEN, CDR2 SYDVKM. This CDR3 comprises 15 residues. The V end was cut by 3 bases, the J end by 3 bases, with 13 bases between. For the CDR3, the DNA is TGTGCCAGCAGTTTCTTAGTAGAAGTTACAGATACGCAGTATTTT. Encoded protein: CASSFLVEVTDTQYF.

This clone was recorded a few times. This sequence joins TRBV30 and TRBJ2-7, with 14 bases aligning to TRBD2. The CDR3 loop spans 14 amino acids. The germline V gene encodes CDR1 GTSNPN and CDR2 SVGIG (reference sequence). After removal of 1 base from V and 6 bases from J, the junction contained 2 bases not matched to a gene. The CDR3 DNA is TGTGCCTGGAGTGGACTAGCGGGAGGGGGCGAGCAGTACTTC. Amino acid sequence: CAWSGLAGGGEQYF.

V is TRBV7-3 and J is TRBJ2-3, with D uncertain. The V end was cut by 6 bases, the J end by 7 bases, with 2 bases between. The CDR3 contains 9 residues. Germline V CDR1 and CDR2: SGHTA, FQGTGA. CDR3: CASSYTQYF. The DNA of the CDR3 is TGTGCCAGCAGTTATACGCAGTATTTT.

The chain employs TRBV6-6 and TRBJ2-1, with D hard to call. From germline, CDR1 is MNHNY and CDR2 SVGAGI (reference sequence). The CDR3 length is 15 residues. The ends were cut back, 2 bases at V and 2 bases at J, with 10 bases in the middle. In DNA, the CDR3 is TGTGCCAGCAGTTACGAAGGGCGCGCCTACAATGAGCAGTTCTTC. It specifies CASSYEGRAYNEQFF.

The V call is TRBV6-1, the J call TRBJ1-5, with D tentatively TRBD1 (5 bases). With 2 bases removed from V and 6 bases from J, the gap between germline ends came to 20 bases. The CDR3 has 17 residues. Germline V gives CDR1 MNHNS, CDR2 SASEGT. The CDR3 reads CASSEPTMSGAGQPQHF. CDR3 DNA: TGTGCCAGCAGTGAACCTACGATGAGCGGGGCGGGTCAGCCCCAGCATTTT.

The chain employs TRBV19 and TRBJ1-5; D perhaps matches TRBD1 (5 bases). The CDR3 contains 13 residues. V shed 5 bases and J shed 2 bases, with 7 bases lying between them. The germline gives CDR1 LNHDA, CDR2 SQIVND (reference sequence). The CDR3 DNA follows: TGTGCCAGTAGTCGGGACGGCAATCAGCCCCAGCATTTT. Translation: CASSRDGNQPQHF.

This chain joins TRBV7-3 and TRBJ2-3, with unresolved D. This CDR3 region has 12 residues. Between the trimmed V and J ends, which lost 5 bases and 6 bases, there was a span of 9 bases. In germline, CDR1 is SGHTA, CDR2 FQGTGA. The CDR3 DNA follows: TGTGCCAGCAGCAAGCCTGCGGATACGCAGTATTTT. Its translation is CASSKPADTQYF.

As DNA, the CDR3 is TGTGCCAGCAGACTTCTAAGCTCCTACGAGCAGTACTTC. As protein: CASRLLSSYEQYF. V and J are TRBV27 and TRBJ2-7, with no clear D. The germline CDR1 and CDR2 sequences are MNHEY and SMNVEV (reference sequence). This CDR3 comprises 13 residues. Trimming left V 6 bases short and J 0 bases short, with 9 bases between.

The chain links TRBV2 to TRBJ1-2, with a weak D call TRBD1 (6 bases). CDR3 length: 15 residues. Trimming pared 4 bases from V and 8 bases from J, leaving 20 bases between. The germline V gene has CDR1 SNHLY and CDR2 FYNNEI. The CDR3 protein is CASSARDTASTGYTF. In DNA, the CDR3 is TGTGCCAGCAGTGCAAGGGACACCGCGTCTACCGGCTACACCTTC.

The chain couples TRBV19 to TRBJ2-1; TRBD2 matches at 10 bases. The junction had 8 bases not matched to a gene; V was cut back by 5 bases and J by 7 bases. Germline V gene sequence: CDR1 LNHDA, CDR2 SQIVND (reference sequence). There are 15 residues in the CDR3. CDR3 residues: CASSALAGVVNEQFF. Written as DNA, the CDR3 is TGTGCCAGTAGTGCCCTAGCGGGAGTAGTGAATGAGCAGTTCTTC.

V is TRBV29-1 and J is TRBJ1-2; the D gene is possibly TRBD1 (5 bases). The CDR3 sequence is 16 residues long. V lost 0 bases, J lost 4 bases, and 18 bases lay in between. CDR1 is SQVTM, CDR2 ANQGSEA, per germline. The DNA for the CDR3 is TGCAGCGTTGAAGATCACTCCGAGGGGCTCGGCTATGGCTACACCTTC. Its translation: CSVEDHSEGLGYGYTF.

The genes are TRBV19 and TRBJ1-2; 7 bases are a match to TRBD1. The CDR3 loop spans 13 amino acids. Germline trimming cut 3 bases from V and 6 bases from J; bases unmatched to any gene: 4. Germline loops: CDR1 LNHDA, CDR2 SQIVND (reference sequence). The CDR3 nucleotides read TGTGCCAGTAGTATCGACAGGGTCCATGGCTACACCTTC. This sequence encodes CASSIDRVHGYTF.

The V and J genes are TRBV5-1 and TRBJ1-5, with TRBD1 identical over 10 bases. CDR3 size: 14 residues. Trimming at V came to 4 bases and at J to 5 bases, leaving 3 bases not matched to a gene. CDR1 is SGHRS and CDR2 is YFSETQ in the germline V gene. In DNA, the CDR3 is TGCGCCAGCAGCCCGGGACAGGGGCATCAGCCCCAGCATTTT. Protein: CASSPGQGHQPQHF.

This clone was detected only once. V gene TRBV5-1 combines with J gene TRBJ2-1; D is unclear. CDR3 size: 14 residues. Looked up from germline, CDR1 is SGHRS and CDR2 is YFSETQ. V lost 0 bases to trimming and J lost 3 bases, with 7 bases between them. The CDR3 is CASSLASDYNEQFF. CDR3 coding DNA: TGCGCCAGCAGCTTGGCCTCAGACTACAATGAGCAGTTCTTC.

J is TRBJ2-3 and V is TRBV10-3; the D is unclear. CDR1 is ENHRY and CDR2 is SYGVKD in the germline V gene. V lost 3 bases and J lost 0, with 13 bases in between. The CDR3 has 16 amino acids. CDR3 loop: CAISDSGPPSTDTQYF. The CDR3 DNA follows: TGTGCCATCAGTGACTCAGGACCCCCTAGCACAGATACGCAGTATTTT.